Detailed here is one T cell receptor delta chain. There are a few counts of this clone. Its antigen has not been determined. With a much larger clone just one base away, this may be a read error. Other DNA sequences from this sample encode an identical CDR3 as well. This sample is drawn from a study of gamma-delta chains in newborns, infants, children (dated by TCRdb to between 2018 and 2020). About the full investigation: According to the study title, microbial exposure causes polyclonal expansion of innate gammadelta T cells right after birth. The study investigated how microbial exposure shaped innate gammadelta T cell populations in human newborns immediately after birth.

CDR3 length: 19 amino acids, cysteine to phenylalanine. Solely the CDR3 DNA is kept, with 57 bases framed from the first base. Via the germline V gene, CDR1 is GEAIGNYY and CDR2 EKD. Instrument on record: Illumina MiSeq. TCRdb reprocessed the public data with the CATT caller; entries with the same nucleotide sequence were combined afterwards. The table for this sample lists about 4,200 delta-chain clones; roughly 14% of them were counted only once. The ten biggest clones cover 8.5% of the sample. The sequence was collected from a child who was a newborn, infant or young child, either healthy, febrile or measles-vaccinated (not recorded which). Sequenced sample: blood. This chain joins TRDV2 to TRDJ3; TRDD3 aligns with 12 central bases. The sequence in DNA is TGTGCCTGTGACACGCTGGGGGATACGAGCTCCTGGGACACCCGACAAATGTTTTTC. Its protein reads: CACDTLGDTSSWDTRQMFF.